These 26 T cell receptor beta chains originate from one sample sequenced in a study of identical twins. TCRdb reanalysed the 5' RACE reads using MiXCR and keeps one entry per CDR3 protein. Here the sample spans 1.5 million to 2 million distinct CDR3 sequences, around a third being singletons. The material sequenced was cord blood. These receptors all stem from a newborn girl in good health.

The chain couples TRBV28 to TRBJ1-1; 7 positions match TRBD1. With V trimmed by 7 bases and J by 3 bases, 17 bases remained unmatched. Germline CDR1 reads MDHEN; CDR2 reads SYDVKM. The CDR3 covers 17 residues. The CDR3 DNA sequence: TGTGCCAGCAAGACGACAGGGCCGGTGATCCATGACACTGAAGCTTTCTTT. This translates into CASKTTGPVIHDTEAFF.

To note about this clonotype: This may arise from a read error, as a much more abundant clone is one base away. This sequence joins TRBV24-1 and TRBJ2-1, with 9 nucleotides matching TRBD2. The CDR3 consists of 14 residues. The germline CDR1 and CDR2 sequences are KGHDR and SFDVKD. This CDR3 reads CAAATSGVYSEQFF. DNA for the CDR3: TGTGCCGCCGCGACTAGCGGAGTCTACAGTGAGCAGTTCTTC.

The V call is TRBV20-1, the J call TRBJ2-5; a weak D match, TRBD1 (6 bases). Germline V gene sequence: CDR1 DFQATT, CDR2 SNEGSKA (reference sequence). The V end was cut by 3 bases, the J end by 0 bases, with 11 bases between. The CDR3 is made up of 14 amino acids. The DNA for the CDR3 is TGCAGTGCTAGGTCCAGGGGCTACCAAGAGACCCAGTACTTC. Amino acids: CSARSRGYQETQYF.

Details on this clonotype: A read error may explain this, as a much larger clone is one base away. The chain combines TRBV2 with TRBJ2-5, with D perhaps TRBD1 or TRBD2 (5 bases each). The CDR3 totals 12 residues. In germline, CDR1 is SNHLY, CDR2 FYNNEI. The CDR3 sequence: CASSEGVQTQHF. As DNA, the CDR3 is TGTGCCAGCAGTGAGGGGGTACAGACCCAGCACTTC. Using reference TRBV2 and TRBJ2-5 for the parts outside the CDR3, the full variable domain is EPEVTQTPSHQVTQMGQEVILRCVPISNHLYFYWYRQILGQKVEFLVSFYNNEISEKSEIFDDQFSVERPDGSNFTLKIRSTKLEDSAMYFCASSEGVQTQHFGPGTRLLVL.

The genes are TRBV20-1 and TRBJ1-6; D not certain. V gave up 2 bases and J gave up 9 bases, with 14 bases separating them. The CDR3 totals 14 residues. CDR1 is DFQATT, CDR2 SNEGSKA, per germline (reference sequence). CDR3 nucleotides: TGCAGTGCTAGAACCCCAATAGCTGGTTCACCCCTCCACTTT. This gives the protein CSARTPIAGSPLHF.

V usage is TRBV10-3 and J usage is TRBJ2-1; no definite D call. The V and J ends lost 2 bases and 2 bases respectively, with 13 bases between them. There are 16 residues in the CDR3. Per germline, CDR1 ENHRY and CDR2 SYGVKD. The CDR3 sequence: CAISEPQLPTYNEQFF. Written as DNA, the CDR3 is TGTGCCATCAGTGAGCCCCAACTACCCACCTACAATGAGCAGTTCTTC.

This clonotype has at least ten counts. The rearrangement uses TRBV10-3 and TRBJ2-5; TRBD2 aligns across 8 bases. With V trimmed by 10 bases and J by 4 bases, 14 bases remained unmatched. The CDR3 has 15 amino acids. Germline values: CDR1 ENHRY, CDR2 SYGVKD. The chain's CDR3 is CATGYRLARGETQYF. DNA of the CDR3: TGTGCCACCGGTTACCGACTAGCGAGGGGAGAGACCCAGTACTTC.

The chain recombines TRBV4-2 with TRBJ2-1; 11 nucleotides line up with TRBD2. The J segment lost 5 bases and the V segment lost 5 bases, leaving 5 bases of the junction unmatched. Germline V lookup: CDR1 LGHNA, CDR2 YNFKEQ. CDR3 length equals 15 residues. CDR3 in DNA: TGTGCCAGCAGCTCGACTAGCGGGGCCAACAATGAGCAGTTCTTC. Translating gives CASSSTSGANNEQFF.

The chain recombines TRBV27 with TRBJ2-5, with 7 bases that match TRBD1. The CDR3 runs to 15 residues. V lost 3 bases to trimming and J lost 5 bases; unmatched junction nucleotides: 9. Germline values: CDR1 MNHEY, CDR2 SMNVEV (reference sequence). The CDR3 DNA is TGTGCCAGCAGTTTTTTGAGGGGGCTTCAGGAGACCCAGTACTTC. The encoded protein is CASSFLRGLQETQYF.

The chain links TRBV4-2 to TRBJ2-4, with 7 bases aligning to TRBD2. Germline V gene data show CDR1 as LGHNA and CDR2 as YNFKEQ. The CDR3 is made up of 15 amino acids. V lost 0 bases and J lost 6; bases outside the gene matches: 5. The CDR3 loop reads CASSQDRVAGNIQYF. CDR3 DNA sequence: TGTGCCAGCAGCCAAGATCGGGTAGCGGGAAACATTCAGTACTTC.

The V gene is TRBV12-3 or TRBV12-4, the J gene TRBJ2-5, with D perhaps matching TRBD2 (6 bases). V gave up 5 bases and J gave up 4 bases, with 14 bases separating them. The CDR3 length is 14 residues. The CDR3 loop is CASSPSAGLETQYF. The CDR3, as DNA: TGTGCCAGCAGTCCATCCGCGGGGCTAGAGACCCAGTACTTC.

This clonotype was picked up a small number of times. The chain recombines TRBV20-1 with TRBJ2-1; D not resolved. CDR1 and CDR2 (germline): DFQATT, SNEGSKA (reference sequence). The ends were cut back, 1 base at V and 0 bases at J, with 13 bases in the middle. The CDR3 spans 16 residues. CDR3 nucleotides: TGCAGTGCTAGAGCTGTGGAGCTCCGCTCCTACAATGAGCAGTTCTTC. It specifies CSARAVELRSYNEQFF.

The rearrangement joins TRBV20-1 to TRBJ2-1, with no clear D. This CDR3 spans 11 amino acids. V was cut by 5 bases and J by 3 bases, with 5 bases left in between. Germline lookup yields CDR1 DFQATT and CDR2 SNEGSKA (reference sequence). CDR3 in DNA: TGCAGTGCTGTGGACTACAATGAGCAGTTCTTC. This encodes CSAVDYNEQFF.

This chain's CDR3 is CSASELGPVGQYF. The CDR3 DNA sequence: TGCAGTGCTAGTGAGCTAGGTCCTGTCGGGCAGTATTTT. The J gene is TRBJ2-3, the V gene TRBV20-1, with D uncertain. V shed 3 bases and J shed 11 bases, with 18 bases lying between them. The CDR3 is 13 residues long. Germline assignment: CDR1 DFQATT and CDR2 SNEGSKA (reference sequence).

Details on this clonotype: A much larger clone differs from this one at a single base, so this may be a read error. V gene TRBV29-1 combines with J gene TRBJ2-3, with D hard to call. There are 13 residues in the CDR3. CDR1 is SQVTM, CDR2 ANQGSEA, per germline. Trimming shortened V by 1 base and J by 10 bases, and 15 bases separated the two germline ends. CDR3 sequence reads: CSVEGVHVVSQYF. Here the CDR3 DNA reads TGCAGCGTTGAAGGTGTACACGTTGTCTCGCAGTATTTT.

This chain links TRBV6-6 with TRBJ1-6, with 7 bases that match TRBD1. The J segment lost 4 bases and the V segment lost 0 bases, leaving 0 bases of the junction unmatched. This CDR3 has 15 residues. In germline, CDR1 is MNHNY, CDR2 SVGAGI (reference sequence). CDR3 region: CASSYSGQYNSPLHF. CDR3 DNA: TGTGCCAGCAGTTACTCGGGACAGTATAATTCACCCCTCCACTTT.

The chain has TRBV6-5 and TRBJ1-1, with a weak D call TRBD1 (5 bases). Trimming cost V 0 bases and J 0 bases, with 8 bases left between them. The CDR3 extends over 15 amino acids. The germline gives CDR1 MNHEY, CDR2 SVGAGI. CDR3: CASSYSPTVNTEAFF. CDR3 coding DNA: TGTGCCAGCAGTTACTCGCCGACAGTGAACACTGAAGCTTTCTTT.

This clonotype was seen ten or more times. The chain has TRBV5-1 and TRBJ2-5, with D maybe TRBD1 (5 bases). CDR1 is SGHRS and CDR2 is YFSETQ in the germline V gene. The CDR3 consists of 14 residues. V lost 0 bases to trimming and J lost 0 bases, with 6 bases between them. The CDR3 DNA follows: TGCGCCAGCAGCTTGGGACAGTACCAAGAGACCCAGTACTTC. Residues: CASSLGQYQETQYF.

This clonotype was found a few times. The rearrangement joins TRBV4-1 to TRBJ1-1; 7 bases are a match to TRBD1. With 5 bases clipped from V and 1 base from J, the junction kept 7 bases outside the gene matches. Germline CDR1 is MGHRA and CDR2 is YSYEKL. The CDR3 runs 15 residues. CDR3 bases: TGCGCCAGCAGCGCCGGACAGGTTGGGAACACTGAAGCTTTCTTT. Its protein is CASSAGQVGNTEAFF.

The CDR3 DNA is TGCAGTGCTAGAGACCTATACCTAAGCGGGAGGGGTAGGAATGAGCAGTTCTTC. Amino acids: CSARDLYLSGRGRNEQFF. The rearrangement uses TRBV20-1 and TRBJ2-1; 10 bases align to TRBD2. Looked up from germline, CDR1 is DFQATT and CDR2 is SNEGSKA (reference sequence). CDR3 length equals 18 residues. The J segment lost 7 bases and the V segment lost 0 bases, leaving 15 bases of the junction unmatched.

This rearrangement joins TRBV11-2 to TRBJ1-1; 8 bases map to TRBD1. CDR3 length equals 15 residues. The junction had 8 bases not matched to a gene; V was cut back by 4 bases and J by 4 bases. Looked up from germline, CDR1 is SGHAT and CDR2 is FQNNGV. CDR3 coding DNA: TGTGCCAGCAGCTCAAGCACAGGGGGGGCCACTGAAGCTTTCTTT. This encodes CASSSSTGGATEAFF.

This clonotype was observed a few times. Here the CDR3 DNA reads TGCAGCGTTGAGCCCGAGGGGAACACCGGGGAGCTGTTTTTT. Encoded protein: CSVEPEGNTGELFF. The chain employs TRBV29-1 and TRBJ2-2; a weak D match, TRBD2 (5 bases). The V end lost 3 bases, the J end lost 1 base, and 9 bases lay between the germline ends. The CDR3 has 14 amino acids. CDR1 and CDR2 (germline): SQVTM, ANQGSEA.

The chain couples TRBV7-2 to TRBJ1-1, with 10 bases that match TRBD1. Germline assignment: CDR1 SGHTA and CDR2 FQGNSA. V lost 1 base to trimming and J lost 3 bases; unmatched junction nucleotides: 2. This CDR3 comprises 15 residues. As DNA, the CDR3 is TGTGCCAGCAGCTTAGGACAGGGGGCGTACACTGAAGCTTTCTTT. Translating gives CASSLGQGAYTEAFF.

This chain uses TRBV2 with TRBJ2-3; D is perhaps TRBD1 or TRBD2 (6 bases each). The CDR3 consists of 13 residues. Germline V gene sequence: CDR1 SNHLY, CDR2 FYNNEI. V lost 8 bases, J lost 3 bases, and 12 bases lay in between. This chain's CDR3 is CASRRGTTDTQYF. For the CDR3, the DNA is TGTGCCAGCCGGAGGGGGACGACAGATACGCAGTATTTT.

This clonotype was observed once. The chain couples TRBV2 to TRBJ2-3; the match to TRBD2 covers 16 bases. Per germline, CDR1 SNHLY and CDR2 FYNNEI. The CDR3 consists of 18 residues. Trimming cost V 8 bases and J 0 bases; bases outside gene matches: 8. The CDR3 sequence: CASRTGTSGGASTDTQYF. DNA for the CDR3: TGTGCCAGCCGGACAGGGACTAGCGGGGGGGCCAGCACAGATACGCAGTATTTT.

This chain links TRBV5-4 with TRBJ2-5; TRBD2 matches 11 bases. The V gene end was trimmed by 5 bases and the J gene end by 3 bases; junction bases not matched to a gene: 3. The CDR3 is made up of 14 amino acids. Germline CDR1 SGHNT, CDR2 YYREEE (reference sequence). CDR3 bases: TGTGCCAGCAGTAAGACTAGCGGGGAAGAGACCCAGTACTTC. It encodes CASSKTSGEETQYF.